The present entry profiles one T cell receptor beta chain with its context. V dropped 1 base and J dropped 4 bases, with 11 bases sitting between them. The CDR3 contains 15 residues. Germline loops: CDR1 SGHVS, CDR2 FNYEAQ. Sequenced by immunoSEQ multiplex PCR; TCRdb stores in-frame clones only, minus some. The table has tens of thousands of clones, 90% seen once. This record belongs to a study of T cell changes during pregnancy in multiple sclerosis. The sequenced sample was CD8+ T cells from peripheral blood mononuclear cells, obtained in the first trimester of pregnancy. V is TRBV7-6 and J is TRBJ2-1; perhaps TRBD2 as D (5 bases). The clonotype was recovered from a female donor with multiple sclerosis, enrolled in a pregnancy study. In nucleotides, the CDR3 is TGTGCCAGCAGCTTAGGTCCAGCGGATTACAATGAGCAGTTCTTC. Protein: CASSLGPADYNEQFF.